The rows below give T cell receptor beta chains drawn from one sample of a study of blood T cell repertoires in COVID-19. The table came from immunoSEQ multiplex PCR; TCRdb's copy has only in-frame clones and leaves some out. Here the sample spans 200,000 to 250,000 clones, 84% being singletons. Sequenced: peripheral blood. The receptors were gathered from a man between 50 and 59 years old with active or convalescent COVID-19. CDR3s include the opening cysteine and the closing phenylalanine or tryptophan. D genes are given only for firm matches. Clone size is not always given. Where it is, it says once, few, many or a class for expanded clones.

DNA	CDR3	J	size	D	V
TGTGCCAGCAGCCGTAGTCAGGGCGGCCCAGATACGCAGTATTTT	CASSRSQGGPDTQYF	TRBJ2-3	-	-	TRBV11-2
TGCGCCAGCAGCTTGGTGAGCGGGGGCGAGGAGACCCAGTACTTC	CASSLVSGGEETQYF	TRBJ2-5	-	TRBD2	TRBV5-1
TGTGCCAGCAGTGATAGACAGGCTATGATGAACACTGAAGCTTTCTTT	CASSDRQAMMNTEAFF	TRBJ1-1	-	-	TRBV2
TGTGCCAGCAGCCAAGGAGGTCGGGGTGGGCGTTATAATTCACCCCTCCACTTT	CASSQGGRGGRYNSPLHF	TRBJ1-6	-	-	TRBV14
TGCGCCAGCAGCCAAGATTGGGACAGGTTAGAGACCCAGTACTTC	CASSQDWDRLETQYF	TRBJ2-5	-	TRBD1	TRBV4-1
TGTGCCCAAGCAGTTACGGGTACTAGCGGGGGGGCTTGGGGGGAGACCCAGTACTTC	CAQAVTGTSGGAWGETQYF	TRBJ2-5	-	TRBD2	TRBV27
TGTGCCAGCAGTTCCCTAGCGGGAGATATAGATACGCAGTATTTT	CASSSLAGDIDTQYF	TRBJ2-3	-	TRBD2	TRBV6-5
TGTGCCAGCCGCTCCACGACAGGAAACTATGGCTACACCTTC	CASRSTTGNYGYTF	TRBJ1-2	-	-	TRBV2
TGTGCCAGCAGCCCGCCGGGACAGGGTTATGTCAATGAGCAGTTCTTC	CASSPPGQGYVNEQFF	TRBJ2-1	-	TRBD1	TRBV7-3
TGTGCCAGCAGCCATGCCTACCTAGCGGGGGGGAGAGAGACCCAGTACTTC	CASSHAYLAGGRETQYF	TRBJ2-5	-	TRBD2	TRBV3-1/TRBV3-2
TGTGCCAGCAGCTTAGTAGGGGGTCACACAGATACGCAGTATTTT	CASSLVGGHTDTQYF	TRBJ2-3	-	-	TRBV7-2
TGTGCCAGCAGCCGAACCACTGAGACCCAGTACTTC	CASSRTTETQYF	TRBJ2-5	-	-	TRBV7-9
TGTGCCAGCAGAGAGGATTCGTGGGAGACCCAGTACTTC	CASREDSWETQYF	TRBJ2-5	-	-	TRBV2
TGTGCCAGCAGTGAAGGAGGGGGTCGGGAAAAACTGTTTTTT	CASSEGGGREKLFF	TRBJ1-4	few	-	TRBV6-1
TGTGCCAGCAGCTGGCCGGGGTCTTTGGATCAGCCCCAGCATTTT	CASSWPGSLDQPQHF	TRBJ1-5	few	-	TRBV5-8
TGTGCCACCAGCAGAGATGGAGCGACTGGTAATGAAAAACTGTTTTTT	CATSRDGATGNEKLFF	TRBJ1-4	-	-	TRBV15
TGTGCCAGCAGCTCAGGTTTAAGTGGGGGCCGAACCTACAATGAGCAGTTCTTC	CASSSGLSGGRTYNEQFF	TRBJ2-1	-	-	TRBV11-2
TGTGCCAGCAGGGACAGGGGGCACACTGAAGCTTTCTTT	CASRDRGHTEAFF	TRBJ1-1	-	TRBD1	TRBV2
TGTGCCAGCAGCTTGTACGGGAGCTATCAGCCCCAGCATTTT	CASSLYGSYQPQHF	TRBJ1-5	-	-	TRBV11-2
TGCAGCGTCTCCGGGACAGGGGCATATAGCAATCAGCCCCAGCATTTT	CSVSGTGAYSNQPQHF	TRBJ1-5	once	TRBD1	TRBV29-1
TGTGCCAGCAGCTTCACCCAGGGCGCTGGGACTGAAGCTTTCTTT	CASSFTQGAGTEAFF	TRBJ1-1	once	-	TRBV7-9
TGTGCCAGTAGTCTCTGGGGATGGGGGCGGAGGGAGACCCAGTACTTC	CASSLWGWGRRETQYF	TRBJ2-5	-	-	TRBV19
TGTGCCAGCAGCTCCGACAGGGGCAATGAGCAGTTCTTC	CASSSDRGNEQFF	TRBJ2-1	-	TRBD1	TRBV11-3
TGCGCCAGCAGCACCTCCGACAGGGGGCTGAAGACCCAGTACTTC	CASSTSDRGLKTQYF	TRBJ2-5	-	TRBD1	TRBV5-1
TGTGCCAGCAGCCAACCCACTAGCGGGGGGGGTTTTGCCGGGGAGCTGTTTTTT	CASSQPTSGGGFAGELFF	TRBJ2-2	-	TRBD2	TRBV3-1/TRBV3-2
TGTGCCAGCAGCCTGAGGAGGGCTGGCTACACCTTC	CASSLRRAGYTF	TRBJ1-2	once	-	TRBV5-6